These T cell receptor beta chains were read from a single sample in a study of technical replicates of blood from a handful of donors. Using immunoSEQ multiplex PCR, the repertoire was profiled, and TCRdb retains in-frame clones only, with some absent. Of about 61,000 clones listed, approximately 97% are singletons. The sequenced material came from T cells isolated from PBMCs. These receptors all come from a human donor in good health. Each CDR3 is given with its conserved first and last residue. A D gene is named only where the DNA matches it firmly. The size of a clone is reported for some rows only, either as once, few or many, or as a class for expanded clones.

d_gene	j_gene	v_gene	len	abundance	CDR3nt	CDR3aa
-	TRBJ2-2	TRBV9	13	-	TGTGCCAGCAGCCCCCCCGGTTCAGGGGAGCTGTTTTTT	CASSPPGSGELFF
TRBD2	TRBJ2-3	TRBV2	18	-	TGTGCCAGCTTTGGGGGGCGGGGGGGCCTCCCCCCCCTCGGGACGCAGTATTTT	CASFGGRGGLPPLGTQYF
TRBD1	TRBJ2-7	TRBV27	15	-	TGTGCCAGCAGCGGAGCGACAGGGATGATCTACGAGCAGTACTTC	CASSGATGMIYEQYF
-	TRBJ2-7	TRBV2	12	-	TGTTCAGCCGCGGACAGAACCTACGAGCAGTACTTC	CSAADRTYEQYF
TRBD2	TRBJ2-1	TRBV7-6	14	-	TGTGCCAGCAGCTTAGAGTCGAGCGGGGGCCAACAGTTCTTC	CASSLESSGGQQFF
-	TRBJ2-5	TRBV4-1	13	-	TGCGCCAGCAGCCTGACAGTGGGGGAGACCCAGTACTTC	CASSLTVGETQYF
-	TRBJ1-1	TRBV19	14	-	TGTGCCAGTAGTATCCGACAGATGAACACTGAAGCTTTCTTT	CASSIRQMNTEAFF
-	TRBJ1-2	TRBV11-2	17	-	TGTGCCAGCAGCTTAGATCGAGGGAGGAGGATCAACTATGGCTACACCTTC	CASSLDRGRRINYGYTF
TRBD2	TRBJ2-7	TRBV25-1	15	-	TGTGCCAGCAGTGACAATAGCGGGAGGGCCAACGAGCAGTACTTC	CASSDNSGRANEQYF
TRBD1	TRBJ1-2	TRBV7-8	15	few	TGTGCCAGCAGCGTCACAGGGGTGGTGAGCTATGGCTACACCTTC	CASSVTGVVSYGYTF
-	TRBJ1-1	TRBV20-1	11	-	TGCAGTGCTACAGGGAACACTGAAGCTTTCTTT	CSATGNTEAFF
TRBD1	TRBJ1-1	TRBV11-2	16	-	TGTGCCAGCAGCCCCACTAGCGGGACAGGGTTTTTTTTGGCTTTCTTT	CASSPTSGTGFFLAFF
-	TRBJ2-1	TRBV7-6	13	-	TGTGCCAGCAGCTTGGAGATAGCGGATAGACAGTTCTTC	CASSLEIADRQFF
TRBD1	TRBJ1-1	TRBV28	12	-	TGTGCCAGCATCTCAGGGGGCACTGAAGCTTTCTTT	CASISGGTEAFF
-	TRBJ1-3	TRBV4-1	15	once	TGCGCCAGCAGCCAAATAAAGACAGGCGGAAACACCATATATTTT	CASSQIKTGGNTIYF
-	TRBJ2-5	TRBV29-1	12	-	TGCAGCGTTGATCTTCGGGTCGGGACCCAGTACTTC	CSVDLRVGTQYF
-	TRBJ2-3	TRBV29-1	14	-	TGCAGCGTTGAAGGGGACACTAGCACAGATACGCAGTATTTT	CSVEGDTSTDTQYF
-	TRBJ2-1	TRBV6-1	13	-	TGTGCCAGCAGTGGTATAGACTACAATGAGCAGTTCTTC	CASSGIDYNEQFF
-	TRBJ2-7	TRBV11-2	14	-	TGTGCCAGCAGCTTATCCAGGGACACCTACGAGCAGTACTTC	CASSLSRDTYEQYF
TRBD2	TRBJ2-7	TRBV4-1	14	-	TGCGCCAGCAGCCAACTAGCGGGGCTCTACGAGCAGTACTTC	CASSQLAGLYEQYF
-	TRBJ2-2	TRBV6-1	15	-	TGTGCCAGCAGCTTAACGACAGGCCACACCGGGGAGCTGTTTTTT	CASSLTTGHTGELFF
TRBD1	TRBJ1-1	TRBV15	14	once	TGTGCCACCAACCCAATAGGGACAGGCGGTGAAGCTTTCTTT	CATNPIGTGGEAFF
TRBD2	TRBJ2-5	TRBV5-1	14	-	TGCGCCAGCAGCTTTACTAGCGGGGGCGAGACCCAGTACTTC	CASSFTSGGETQYF
TRBD1	TRBJ1-1	TRBV18	15	-	TGTGCCAGCTCGGGAGAGACAGGGTGGAACACTGAAGCTTTCTTT	CASSGETGWNTEAFF
-	TRBJ2-7	TRBV28	15	-	TGTGCCAGCACTCCTTTCGGGGGGCGGAGTGGAGAGCAGTACTTC	CASTPFGGRSGEQYF
-	TRBJ2-7	TRBV29-1	12	-	TGCAGCGTTGGTGCAGGCGCCTACGAGCAGTACTTC	CSVGAGAYEQYF
-	TRBJ1-5	TRBV6-5	14	-	TGTGCCAGCAGTTACTATCAGGGAGGGCAGCCCCAGCATTTT	CASSYYQGGQPQHF
-	TRBJ1-3	TRBV7-9	14	-	TGTGCCAGCAGCTTATCCCTCTCTGGAAACACCATATATTTT	CASSLSLSGNTIYF
TRBD1	TRBJ1-6	TRBV18	18	-	TGTGCCAGCTCACCTCCACCGGGACAGGGCTCCTATAATTCACCCCTCCACTTT	CASSPPPGQGSYNSPLHF
-	TRBJ2-1	TRBV9	15	once	TGTGCCAGCAGCGTAGGGCTAGGGGCCTACAATGAGCAGTTCTTC	CASSVGLGAYNEQFF
TRBD2	TRBJ2-4	TRBV4-1	16	-	TGCGCCAGCAGCGAGGGGACTAGCGGGAGGTGGGACATTCAGTACTTC	CASSEGTSGRWDIQYF
-	TRBJ2-1	TRBV11-2	19	-	TGTGCCAGCAGCATGTTTGGCAGGGATCGACCCGGGTCCTACAATGAGCAGTTCTTC	CASSMFGRDRPGSYNEQFF
-	TRBJ2-1	TRBV7-7	15	-	TGTGCTAGCAGCCAGGCGCCTTCAGGACTGGATGAGCAGTTCTTC	CASSQAPSGLDEQFF
-	TRBJ1-1	TRBV9	14	-	TGTGCCAGCAGCGCGAGGGGACAGAACACTGAAGCTTTCTTT	CASSARGQNTEAFF
TRBD2	TRBJ2-1	TRBV11-3	16	-	TGTGCCAGCAGCTTAGGGTCTACTAGCGGGAGAGGTCGAGCAATCTTC	CASSLGSTSGRGRAIF
-	TRBJ2-5	TRBV5-5	13	-	TGTGCCAGCAGCGTAACAGGGATGGAGACCCAGTACTTC	CASSVTGMETQYF
TRBD1	TRBJ2-6	TRBV5-1	16	once	TGCGCCAGCAGCCCCACCCAGGGGGCTGGGGCCAACGTCCTGACTTTC	CASSPTQGAGANVLTF
-	TRBJ1-1	TRBV5-4	14	-	TGTGCCAGCAGCTTGTGGGGGCGGAACACTGAAGCTTTCTTT	CASSLWGRNTEAFF
TRBD2	TRBJ2-5	TRBV6-6	13	-	TGTGCCAGCAGCAGCACTAGCGGGGAGACCCAGTACTTC	CASSSTSGETQYF
TRBD2	TRBJ2-7	TRBV9	15	-	TGTGCCAGCAGCGTAGCAGGTAGCGGGAGCCACGAGCAGTACTTC	CASSVAGSGSHEQYF
-	TRBJ2-2	TRBV11-2	16	-	TGTGCCAGCAGCTTATTCCTGAGCTCGAACACCGGGGAGCTGTTTTTT	CASSLFLSSNTGELFF
-	TRBJ2-3	TRBV4-1	16	-	TGCGCCAGCAGCCAAGGAGTTACAGGAGTTTCAGATACGCAGTATTTT	CASSQGVTGVSDTQYF
TRBD1	TRBJ1-1	TRBV6-5	16	-	TGTGCCAGCAGTTCGGGACAGACCCTCATGAACACTGAAGCTTTCTTT	CASSSGQTLMNTEAFF
TRBD1	TRBJ1-2	TRBV28	14	once	TGTGCCAGCAGAGAGACAGGGACTAACTATGGCTACACCTTC	CASRETGTNYGYTF
-	TRBJ2-7	TRBV4-2	12	-	TGTGCCAGCAGCCCGAGAGGCCACGAGCAGTACTTC	CASSPRGHEQYF
-	TRBJ2-1	TRBV19	15	-	TGTGCCAGTAATATCGGGACTTACTCCTACAATGAGCAGTTCTTC	CASNIGTYSYNEQFF
-	TRBJ2-2	TRBV19	15	-	TGTGCCAGTAGTATGGGTAGGCAGGTCACCGGGGAGCTGTTTTTT	CASSMGRQVTGELFF
TRBD2	TRBJ2-1	TRBV19	20	-	TGTGCCAGTAGTATGAAAGGGGGACGGTCACTAGCGGCGAGTTACAATGAGCAGTTCTTC	CASSMKGGRSLAASYNEQFF
-	TRBJ1-1	TRBV14	14	-	TGTGCCAGCAGGCCGTTAGGGGAGAACACTGAAGCTTTCTTT	CASRPLGENTEAFF
-	TRBJ2-7	TRBV30	15	-	TGTGCCTGGAGTGTAAATGACCTTACTAGGGACGAGCAGTACTTC	CAWSVNDLTRDEQYF
TRBD1	TRBJ2-2	TRBV6-5	15	-	TGTGCCAGCAGTTTTGGGACAGGGGGTCCCGGGGAGCTGTTTTTT	CASSFGTGGPGELFF
TRBD1	TRBJ2-1	TRBV10-1	17	-	TGCGCCAGCAGTCCCATTGCGGACAGGGGGCTTTTATATGAGCAGTTCTTC	CASSPIADRGLLYEQFF